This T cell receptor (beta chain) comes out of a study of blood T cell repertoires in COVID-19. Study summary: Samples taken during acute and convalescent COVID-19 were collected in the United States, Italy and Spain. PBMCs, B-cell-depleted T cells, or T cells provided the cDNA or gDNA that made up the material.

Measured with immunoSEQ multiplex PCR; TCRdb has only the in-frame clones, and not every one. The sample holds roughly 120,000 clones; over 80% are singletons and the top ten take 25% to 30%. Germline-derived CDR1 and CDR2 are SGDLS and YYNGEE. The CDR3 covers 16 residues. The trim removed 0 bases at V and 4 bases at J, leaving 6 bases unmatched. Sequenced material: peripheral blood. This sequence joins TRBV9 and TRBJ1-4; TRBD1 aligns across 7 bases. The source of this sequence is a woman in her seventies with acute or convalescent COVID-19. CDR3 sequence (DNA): TGTGCCAGCAGCGTAGCTGGGGGACAGAATAATGAAAAACTGTTTTTT. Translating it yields CASSVAGGQNNEKLFF.